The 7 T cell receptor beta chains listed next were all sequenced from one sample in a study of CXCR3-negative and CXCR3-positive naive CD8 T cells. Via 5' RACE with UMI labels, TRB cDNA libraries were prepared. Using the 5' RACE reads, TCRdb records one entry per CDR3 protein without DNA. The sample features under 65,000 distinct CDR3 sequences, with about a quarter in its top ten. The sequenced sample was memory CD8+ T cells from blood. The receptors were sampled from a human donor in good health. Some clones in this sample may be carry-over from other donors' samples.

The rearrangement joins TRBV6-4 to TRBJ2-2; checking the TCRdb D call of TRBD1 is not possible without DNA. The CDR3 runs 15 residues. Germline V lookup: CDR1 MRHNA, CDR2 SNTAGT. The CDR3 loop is CASSEGQPDTGELFF.

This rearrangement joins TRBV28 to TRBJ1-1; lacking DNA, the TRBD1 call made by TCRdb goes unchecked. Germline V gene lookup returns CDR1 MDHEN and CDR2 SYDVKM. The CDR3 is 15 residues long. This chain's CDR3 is CASSFQGELNTEAFF.

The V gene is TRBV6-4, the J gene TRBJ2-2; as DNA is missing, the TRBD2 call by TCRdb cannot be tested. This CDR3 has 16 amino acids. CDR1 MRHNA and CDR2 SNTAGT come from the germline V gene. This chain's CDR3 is CASSDSTSGLTGELFF.

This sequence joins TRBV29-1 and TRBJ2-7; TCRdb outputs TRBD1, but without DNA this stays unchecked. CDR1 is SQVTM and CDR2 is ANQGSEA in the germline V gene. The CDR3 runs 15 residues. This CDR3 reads CSVLGDREIFYEQYF.

The CDR3: CSVETDGNMNTEAFF. This sequence joins TRBV29-1 and TRBJ1-1. The CDR3 totals 15 residues. The V gene's germline CDR1 is SQVTM and CDR2 ANQGSEA.

The CDR3 is CASSELGGNTDTQYF. The rearrangement uses TRBV25-1 and TRBJ2-3; the TCRdb call, TRBD1, lacks DNA for checking. CDR1 MGHDK and CDR2 SYGVNS come from the germline V gene. The CDR3 spans 15 residues.

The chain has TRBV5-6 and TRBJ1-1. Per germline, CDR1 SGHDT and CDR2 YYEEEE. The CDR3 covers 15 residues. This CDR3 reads CASSLVRAVGTEAFF.